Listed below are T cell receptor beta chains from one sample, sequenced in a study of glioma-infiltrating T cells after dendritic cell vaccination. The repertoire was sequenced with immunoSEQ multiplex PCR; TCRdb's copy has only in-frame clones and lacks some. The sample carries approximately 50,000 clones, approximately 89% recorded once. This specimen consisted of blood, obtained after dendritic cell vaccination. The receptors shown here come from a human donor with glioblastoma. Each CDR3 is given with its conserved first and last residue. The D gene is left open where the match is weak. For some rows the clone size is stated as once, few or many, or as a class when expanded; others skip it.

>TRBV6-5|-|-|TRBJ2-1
TGCGCAACGGCTGTCGGGAGCTTCAATGAGCAGTTCTTC
CATAVGSFNEQFF
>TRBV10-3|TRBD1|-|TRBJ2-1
TGTGCCATCAGTGAAACAGGGGGACACTATGAGCAGTTCTTC
CAISETGGHYEQFF
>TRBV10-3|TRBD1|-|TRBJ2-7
TGTGCCATCAGTGGTTCCGGGACAGGTGGCTCCTACGAGCAGTACTTC
CAISGSGTGGSYEQYF
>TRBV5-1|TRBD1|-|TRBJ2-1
TGCGCCAGCAGCCCTTTGGGACAGGGGAAGGGGAATGAGCAGTTCTTC
CASSPLGQGKGNEQFF
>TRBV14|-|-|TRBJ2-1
TGTGCCAGCAGCCAAGACAGGATAAAGTCCTACAATGAGCAGTTCTTC
CASSQDRIKSYNEQFF
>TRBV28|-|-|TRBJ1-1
TGTGCCAGCAGTCTTGGTGGGAGGGCTTTCTTT
CASSLGGRAFF
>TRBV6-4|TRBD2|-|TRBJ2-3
TGTGCCAGCAGTGTAGCGGGAGTCATGACAGATACGCAGTATTTT
CASSVAGVMTDTQYF
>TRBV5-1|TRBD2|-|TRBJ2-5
TGCGCCAGCAGCTCTAACCCCGCGTCTAGCGGTAAAGAGACCCAGTACTTC
CASSSNPASSGKETQYF
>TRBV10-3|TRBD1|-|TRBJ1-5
TGTGCCTGTGGACAGGCTATCAATCAGCCCCAGCATTTT
CACGQAINQPQHF
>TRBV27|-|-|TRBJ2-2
TGTGCCAGCAGTTACCTCACTAAGACCGGGGAGCTGTTTTTT
CASSYLTKTGELFF
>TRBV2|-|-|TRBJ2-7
TGTGCCAGCTGGTGGGAGCGGGGCAGGGGGCCCTACGAGCAGTACTTC
CASWWERGRGPYEQYF
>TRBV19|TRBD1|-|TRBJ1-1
TGTGCCAGTAGTATAGGGCGGCCCGGGACAGGGGGTGGTGAAGCTTTCTTT
CASSIGRPGTGGGEAFF
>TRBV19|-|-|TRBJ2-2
TGTGCCAGTAGTGATAGACACCCCCCCGGGGAGCTGTTTTTT
CASSDRHPPGELFF
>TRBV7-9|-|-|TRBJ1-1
TGTGCCAGCAGCTTTGGGCCTGAAGCTTTCTTT
CASSFGPEAFF
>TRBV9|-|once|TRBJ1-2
TGTGCCAGCAGCGTAGCGGACAGACATAACTATGGCTACACCTTC
CASSVADRHNYGYTF
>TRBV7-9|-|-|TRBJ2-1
TGTGCCAGCAGCTTAGACGAGTTTGAGCAGTTCTTC
CASSLDEFEQFF
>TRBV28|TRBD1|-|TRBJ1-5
TGTGCCAGCAGGACGGGACAGGGGGCTCCCCAGCCCCAGCATTTT
CASRTGQGAPQPQHF
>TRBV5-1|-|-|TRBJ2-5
TGCGCCAGCAGCTTGGTTCAGAAAGAGACCCAGTACTTC
CASSLVQKETQYF
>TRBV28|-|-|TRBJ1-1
TGTGCCAGCAGTTTTGCGGGGGGTGCGGACACTGAAGCTTTCTTT
CASSFAGGADTEAFF
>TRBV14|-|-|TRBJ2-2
TGTGCCAGCAGCCAAGATTGGCCAGGGAACGGCGGGGAGCTGTTTTTT
CASSQDWPGNGGELFF
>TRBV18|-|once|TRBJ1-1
TGTGCCAGCTCACCACAGGGGTCGGGTTCGACGAACACTGAAGCTTTCTTT
CASSPQGSGSTNTEAFF
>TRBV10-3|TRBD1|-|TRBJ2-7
TGTGCCATCAAGGGGACAGGGCTCGACGAGCAGTACTTC
CAIKGTGLDEQYF
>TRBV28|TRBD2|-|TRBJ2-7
TGTGCCAGCAGTTTACCTAGCGGTTCCTACGAGCAGTACTTC
CASSLPSGSYEQYF
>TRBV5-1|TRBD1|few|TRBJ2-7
TGCGCCAGCAGCTCTTCCGGGACAGCAGCCTACGAGCAGTACTTC
CASSSSGTAAYEQYF
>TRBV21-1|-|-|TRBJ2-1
TGTGCCAGCACCGGGACTAGCTACAATGAGCAGTTCTTC
CASTGTSYNEQFF
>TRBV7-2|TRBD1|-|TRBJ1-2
TGTGCCAGCACCGGACAGGGGGCGATCCATGGTGGCTACACCTTC
CASTGQGAIHGGYTF
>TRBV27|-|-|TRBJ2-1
TGTGCCAGCAGTCCACCGGGGGTGTACAATGAGCAGTTCTTC
CASSPPGVYNEQFF
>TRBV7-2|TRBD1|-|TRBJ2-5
TGTGCCAGCAGCTTAGGTGGGACAGGCCGTCAAGAGACCCAGTACTTC
CASSLGGTGRQETQYF
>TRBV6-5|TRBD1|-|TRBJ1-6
TGTGCCAGCAGTCGAGGGGGCGCAAATTCACCCCTCCACTTT
CASSRGGANSPLHF
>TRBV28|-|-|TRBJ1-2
TGTGCCAGCAACATCCTATCCCCCCCCGGGGGCTACACCTTC
CASNILSPPGGYTF
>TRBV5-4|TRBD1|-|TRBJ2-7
TGTGCCAGCAGCTCTCCGGGACAGGGGGCATACGAGCAGTACTTC
CASSSPGQGAYEQYF
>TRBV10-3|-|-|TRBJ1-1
TGTGCCATGCGGAGCGACGGGAACACTGAAGCTTTCTTT
CAMRSDGNTEAFF
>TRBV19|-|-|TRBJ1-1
TGTGCCAGTAGTATAGGAACTAACACTGAAGCTTTCTTT
CASSIGTNTEAFF
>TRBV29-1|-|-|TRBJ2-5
TGCAGCGTCCACAGAGAGACCCAGTACTTC
CSVHRETQYF
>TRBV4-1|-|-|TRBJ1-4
TGCGCCAGCAGCCAAGGGGACATGGGAGAAAAACTGTTTTTT
CASSQGDMGEKLFF
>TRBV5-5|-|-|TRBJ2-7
TGTGCCAGCAGCTTGGGACAGATGAACTCCTACGAGCAGTACTTC
CASSLGQMNSYEQYF
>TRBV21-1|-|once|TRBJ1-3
TGTGCCAGCAGCCCCCTATGGCGGCCCTCTGGAAACACCATATATTTT
CASSPLWRPSGNTIYF
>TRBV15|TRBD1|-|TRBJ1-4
TGTGCCACCAGCAGAGATCAGGGCAGGGGGTTTGAAAAACTGTTTTTT
CATSRDQGRGFEKLFF
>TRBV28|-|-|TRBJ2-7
TGTGCCAGCAGAACCGCAGGGGCCTACCCCGAATACGAGCAGTACTTC
CASRTAGAYPEYEQYF
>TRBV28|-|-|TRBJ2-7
TGTGCCAGCAGTTTATCAGCCGGGGGACACGAGCAGTACTTC
CASSLSAGGHEQYF
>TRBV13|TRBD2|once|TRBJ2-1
TGTGCCAGCAGCTCAACTAGCGGGAGGGTCGGTGAGCAGTTCTTC
CASSSTSGRVGEQFF
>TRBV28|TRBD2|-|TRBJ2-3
TGTGCCAGCAGTCGACCCACCCCCGGGACTAGCGGGGGGGGGTGGGATTTT
CASSRPTPGTSGGGWDF
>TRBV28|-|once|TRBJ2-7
TGTGCCAGCAGCCAATCCGGGACATACGTCTACGAGCAGTACTTC
CASSQSGTYVYEQYF
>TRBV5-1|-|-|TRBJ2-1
TGCGCCAGCAGCTTAATCCGGGATACCAATGAGCAGTTCTTC
CASSLIRDTNEQFF
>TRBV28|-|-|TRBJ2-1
TGTGCCAGCAGTTTAGGCAACCAGGGGGGTTTCGGCAATGAGCAGTTCTTC
CASSLGNQGGFGNEQFF
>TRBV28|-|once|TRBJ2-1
TGTGCCAGCAGTTACACCGGGACTCGGTACAATGAGCAGTTCTTC
CASSYTGTRYNEQFF
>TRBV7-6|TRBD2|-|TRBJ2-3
TGTGCCAGCAGCTGGACCGGGACTAGCGGGAGTACTACGCAGTATTTT
CASSWTGTSGSTTQYF
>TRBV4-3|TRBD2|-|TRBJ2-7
TGCGCCAGCAGCCAAGATTACCTAGCGGGAGTATTCTACGAGCAGTACTTC
CASSQDYLAGVFYEQYF
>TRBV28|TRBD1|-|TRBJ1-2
TGTGCCAGCAGTCGGGACAGGGGACTTTTGCGTGGCTACACCTTC
CASSRDRGLLRGYTF
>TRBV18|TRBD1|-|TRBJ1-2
TGTGCCAGCTCACGGGACAGCGGAGAGGCGGTCTATGGCTACACCTTC
CASSRDSGEAVYGYTF
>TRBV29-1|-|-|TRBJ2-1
TGCAGCGTTTCCTCAGGGATGGGCAATGAGCAGTTCTTC
CSVSSGMGNEQFF
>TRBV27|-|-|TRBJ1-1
TGTGCCAGCAGTAAAGACAGATTACTCTCTTTAAACACTGAAGCTTTCTTT
CASSKDRLLSLNTEAFF
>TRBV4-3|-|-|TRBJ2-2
TGCGCCAGCAGCCAAGATCCACAGGGTGGGTCCGGGGAGCTGTTTTTT
CASSQDPQGGSGELFF
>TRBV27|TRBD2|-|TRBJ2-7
TGTGCCAGCAGTAGATCTAGCGGGAGGACCTACGAGCAGTACTTC
CASSRSSGRTYEQYF
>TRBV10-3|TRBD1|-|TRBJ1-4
TGTGCCATCAGGGATACAGGGGGACCCCAGACTCATGAAAAACTGTTTTTT
CAIRDTGGPQTHEKLFF
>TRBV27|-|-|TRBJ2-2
TGTGCCAGCAGTTTCGAGATTCCGAACACCGGGGAGCTGTTTTTT
CASSFEIPNTGELFF